Below are 2 T cell receptor beta chains sequenced from a single sample in a study of T cells in Graves' hyperthyroidism and ophthalmopathy. The TCR beta CDR3 regions underwent amplification using RNA transcripts as the source. HTBI primers drove first-round RT-PCR of the TCR CDR3. TCRdb re-called the multiplex PCR reads with MiXCR, one entry per CDR3 protein. The table shows hundreds of thousands of distinct CDR3 sequences, with under 25% occurring only once. What was sequenced was blood. Receptors were obtained from a young man with Graves' ophthalmopathy.

This rearrangement joins TRBV4-1 to TRBJ2-2; D not resolved. Per the germline V gene, CDR1 is MGHRA and CDR2 is YSYEKL. V was clipped by 4 bases and J by 6 bases, with 12 bases between them. The CDR3 runs to 14 residues. Here the CDR3 reads CASSLYQAPGELFF. In DNA, the CDR3 is TGCGCCAGCAGCCTTTATCAGGCTCCCGGGGAGCTGTTTTTT.

This clonotype came up many times. The V gene is TRBV11-2, the J gene TRBJ2-7; the match to TRBD1 covers 8 bases. The CDR3 consists of 14 residues. The V segment lost 4 bases and the J segment 1 base; nucleotides outside the gene matches: 3. Per germline, CDR1 SGHAT and CDR2 FQNNGV. CDR3 sequence reads: CASSSRDRSYEQYF. DNA for the CDR3: TGTGCCAGCAGCTCCCGGGACAGGTCCTACGAGCAGTACTTC.